The 18 T cell receptor beta chains below come from one sample, sequenced in a study of T cells in Graves' hyperthyroidism and ophthalmopathy. TCR beta CDR3 sequences were amplified from RNA transcripts. HTBI primers were the set used in a first-round RT-PCR of the TCR CDR3. TCRdb used MiXCR to reprocess the multiplex PCR reads, holding one entry per CDR3 protein. The sample includes around 600,000 distinct CDR3 sequences, 14% of them seen just once. Input material: blood. Receptors originate from a woman under 30 with Graves' ophthalmopathy.

This clonotype was observed many times. The chain uses TRBV27 and TRBJ1-2, with D possibly TRBD1 on 5 matching bases. With 2 bases removed from V and 4 bases from J, the gap between germline ends came to 17 bases. This CDR3 has 16 amino acids. Germline assignment: CDR1 MNHEY and CDR2 SMNVEV (reference sequence). The CDR3 here is CASSLKSGSHSYGYTF. In nucleotides, the CDR3 is TGTGCCAGCAGTTTAAAATCAGGGTCCCATTCCTATGGCTACACCTTC.

This clonotype occurred many times. The chain joins TRBV20-1 to TRBJ2-5; tentatively, D is TRBD1 (5 bases). The germline V gene has CDR1 DFQATT and CDR2 SNEGSKA (reference sequence). Trimming removed 3 bases from V and 5 bases from J, with 16 bases in between. The CDR3 consists of 14 residues. CDR3 sequence: CSASKARKGETQYF. DNA of the CDR3: TGCAGTGCTAGTAAGGCGAGAAAGGGGGAGACCCAGTACTTC.

This clonotype was seen a handful of times. The chain has TRBV9 and TRBJ2-2; 7 nucleotides match TRBD2. The V gene end was trimmed by 2 bases and the J gene end by 7 bases; junction bases not matched to a gene: 14. Germline V gene lookup returns CDR1 SGDLS and CDR2 YYNGEE. This CDR3 spans 17 amino acids. CDR3 loop: CASSVEEGGPFGGELFF. The CDR3 DNA reads as TGTGCCAGCAGCGTGGAAGAGGGAGGGCCTTTTGGCGGGGAGCTGTTTTTT.

This clonotype occurred many times. This chain joins TRBV7-8 and TRBJ2-1; 8 nucleotides agree with TRBD2. After removal of 3 bases from V and 7 bases from J, the junction contained 5 bases not matched to a gene. Germline V gene sequence: CDR1 SGHVS, CDR2 FQNEAQ. The CDR3 spans 14 residues. The CDR3, as DNA: TGTGCCAGCAGCTTTTTCTCGGGGGGGAATGAGCAGTTCTTC. This translates into CASSFFSGGNEQFF.

The chain has TRBV4-1 and TRBJ2-3, with D uncertain. Trimming stripped 3 bases from V and 5 bases from J, with 21 bases between. The CDR3 runs 17 residues. Per germline, CDR1 MGHRA and CDR2 YSYEKL. The DNA of the CDR3 is TGCGCCAGCAGCCAGTCCATATTAAGCATAGCCCGAGATACGCAGTATTTT. Translated: CASSQSILSIARDTQYF.

The table lists this clonotype with many counts. This chain joins TRBV20-1 and TRBJ1-1, with a possible D match to TRBD1 (6 bases). CDR1 is DFQATT and CDR2 is SNEGSKA in the germline V gene (reference sequence). V lost 2 bases and J 0 bases, leaving 10 bases between the germline ends. CDR3 length equals 14 residues. CDR3 nucleotides: TGCAGTGCTAGAAAGGGACACTTGAACACTGAAGCTTTCTTT. Its translation: CSARKGHLNTEAFF.

There are many counts of this clonotype. This chain's CDR3 is CASSGAGIRKTQYF. The CDR3 DNA follows: TGTGCCAGCAGCGGAGCAGGAATTAGGAAGACCCAGTACTTC. This rearrangement joins TRBV9 to TRBJ2-5; D not resolved. The CDR3 length is 14 residues. Germline V CDR1 and CDR2: SGDLS, YYNGEE. V was clipped by 3 bases and J by 6 bases, with 15 bases between them.

The table lists this clonotype with many counts. The chain combines TRBV12-3 or TRBV12-4 with TRBJ2-7, with TRBD2 matching 7 bases. V shed 6 bases, J shed 5 bases, and the junction held 13 bases outside the gene matches. This CDR3 comprises 15 residues. The CDR3, as DNA: TGTGCCAGCAGGTCCTCTAGCGGAACATTGAACGAGCAGTACTTC. Its translation: CASRSSSGTLNEQYF.

The CDR3 here is CASSTRGTEAFF. DNA for the CDR3: TGTGCCAGCAGCACCCGGGGCACTGAAGCTTTCTTT. The chain recombines TRBV7-9 with TRBJ1-1; no definite D call. V lost 5 bases, J lost 4 bases, and 8 bases lay in between. CDR3 size: 12 residues. CDR1 is SEHNR and CDR2 is FQNEAQ in the germline V gene (reference sequence). Full variable domain (rest looked up from reference TRBV7-9 and TRBJ1-1): DTGVSQNPRHKITKRGQNVTFRCDPISEHNRLYWYRQTLGQGPEFLTYFQNEAQLEKSRLLSDRFSAERPKGSFSTLEIQRTEQGDSAMYLCASSTRGTEAFFGQGTRLTVV.

The chain has TRBV2 and TRBJ1-5; tentatively, D is TRBD1 (6 bases). This CDR3 contains 18 residues. CDR1 and CDR2 (germline): SNHLY, FYNNEI. The V and J ends lost 5 bases and 2 bases respectively, with 22 bases between them. CDR3 in amino acids: CASSSIRGAGYGNQPQHF. CDR3 DNA: TGTGCCAGCAGTTCCATCAGGGGCGCGGGATATGGCAATCAGCCCCAGCATTTT.

This clonotype was observed a few times. The rearrangement links TRBV28 to TRBJ1-2, with D unclear. Germline V gene lookup returns CDR1 MDHEN and CDR2 SYDVKM. CDR3 length: 13 residues. With 5 bases removed from V and 1 base from J, the gap between germline ends came to 8 bases. In DNA, the CDR3 is TGTGCCAGCAGTATCGACGGTAACTATGGCTACACCTTC. Translation gives CASSIDGNYGYTF.

As concerns this clonotype: Mismatch with germline at one junction end may stem from a read error. The V gene is TRBV11-2, the J gene TRBJ2-7; the D is unclear. The CDR3 sequence is 15 residues long. Germline loops: CDR1 SGHAT, CDR2 FQNNGV. The CDR3 spells CASSQDQTGSYEQYF. CDR3 sequence (DNA): TGCGCCAGCAGCCAAGATCAGACGGGCTCCTACGAGCAGTACTTC.

In this sample, this clonotype turned up many times. The chain carries TRBV28 and TRBJ2-6; either TRBD1 or TRBD2 may supply D (5 bases each). V was pared by 8 bases and J by 2 bases, with 10 bases between. Germline V gives CDR1 MDHEN, CDR2 SYDVKM. The CDR3 runs 14 residues. The DNA for the CDR3 is TGTGCCAGCCTCCGGGGCGCTGGGGCCAACGTCCTGACTTTC. Protein product: CASLRGAGANVLTF.

This clonotype was seen many times. The genes are TRBV7-2 and TRBJ1-1; weak D call: TRBD1 (5 bases). The CDR3 covers 15 residues. V lost 5 bases and J lost 0, with 13 bases in between. Germline CDR1 reads SGHTA; CDR2 reads FQGNSA. The CDR3 sequence is CASSVQVTMNTEAFF. The CDR3 DNA reads as TGTGCCAGCAGCGTACAGGTTACCATGAACACTGAAGCTTTCTTT.

With respect to this clonotype: This may be a read error: a much more frequent sequence differs by one nucleotide. This chain uses TRBV15 with TRBJ1-5; D is possibly TRBD1 (5 bases). CDR1 is LNHNV, CDR2 YYDKDF, per germline (reference sequence). The CDR3 contains 14 residues. In nucleotides, the CDR3 is TGTGCCACCGGCAGAGAAACAGGTTATCAGCCCCAGCATTTT. The encoded protein is CATGRETGYQPQHF.

V is TRBV12-3 or TRBV12-4 and J is TRBJ2-4, with D perhaps assigned TRBD1 or TRBD2 (5 bases each). V lost 3 bases, J lost 0 bases, and 12 bases lay in between. The CDR3 has 16 amino acids. The CDR3 reads CASSFLEGLAKNIQYF. Written as DNA, the CDR3 is TGTGCCAGCAGTTTCTTAGAGGGGCTAGCCAAAAACATTCAGTACTTC.

In this sample, this clonotype turned up many times. The V and J genes are TRBV6-1 and TRBJ2-3; 11 bases align to TRBD2. CDR3 length: 16 amino acids. The germline V gene encodes CDR1 MNHNS and CDR2 SASEGT. V trimming: 0 bases; J trimming: 7 bases; junction bases outside the gene matches: 6. This chain's CDR3 is CASSEALAGGRYTQYF. CDR3 nucleotides: TGTGCCAGCAGTGAAGCCTTAGCGGGAGGGAGGTATACGCAGTATTTT.

This clonotype was counted ten times or more. This chain connects TRBV3-1 to TRBJ2-3; 13 nucleotides match TRBD2. The length of the CDR3 is 16 residues. Looked up from germline, CDR1 is LGHDT and CDR2 is YNNKEL (reference sequence). J gave up 5 bases and V 6 bases, and 8 bases lay outside the gene matches. Here the CDR3 DNA reads TGTGCCAGCAGTTTACTAGCGGGAGGGAATGAAGATACGCAGTATTTT. This encodes CASSLLAGGNEDTQYF.